A single sample is the source of the 9 T cell receptor beta chains below, sequenced in a study of T-cell reconstitution after alpha-beta-depleted transplantation in children. Unique molecular identifiers were built into the TCRbeta library. One entry per CDR3 protein results from TCRdb running MiXCR on the PCR reads. The sample carries about 830,000 distinct CDR3 sequences, roughly 15% recorded once. Sequences were derived from PBMCs, mostly from graft donor cells, sampled 360 days after TCRalphabeta/CD19-depleted stem cell transplant. The receptor set was obtained from a male patient aged 5 to 17 who had a stem cell transplant for acute lymphoblastic leukemia, so the T cells may come from the graft donor.

V usage is TRBV5-1 and J usage is TRBJ2-5; 13 bases agree with TRBD2. CDR3 size: 17 residues. J gave up 5 bases and V 6 bases, and 13 bases lay outside the gene matches. CDR1 and CDR2 (germline): SGHRS, YFSETQ. As DNA, the CDR3 is TGCGCCAGCACCGAACATACTAGCGGGAGGGCCGGGGAGACCCAGTACTTC. Translated: CASTEHTSGRAGETQYF.

The rearrangement links TRBV4-1 to TRBJ2-2, with 8 bases identical to TRBD1. Germline V lookup: CDR1 MGHRA, CDR2 YSYEKL. The V gene end was trimmed by 1 base and the J gene end by 7 bases; junction bases not matched to a gene: 2. CDR3 length: 14 amino acids. The CDR3 here is CASSQGTGLGELFF. In DNA, the CDR3 is TGCGCCAGCAGCCAAGGGACAGGGCTCGGGGAGCTGTTTTTT.

This clonotype was seen more than once but under ten times. V and J are TRBV12-3 or TRBV12-4 and TRBJ2-1; the D gene is possibly TRBD2 (6 bases). Trimming pared 8 bases from V and 4 bases from J, leaving 15 bases between. This CDR3 spans 14 amino acids. The CDR3 coding sequence is TGTGCCAGCCGATCGGGGGAGAAGTACAATGAGCAGTTCTTC. Translated, it gives CASRSGEKYNEQFF.

This clonotype turned up a few times. CDR3 in amino acids: CASSPLPGLAGGGSYNEQFF. DNA of the CDR3: TGCGCCAGCAGCCCCCTCCCGGGACTAGCGGGAGGGGGATCCTACAATGAGCAGTTCTTC. The rearrangement links TRBV5-1 to TRBJ2-1; 16 nucleotides align to TRBD2. This CDR3 has 20 amino acids. The germline gives CDR1 SGHRS, CDR2 YFSETQ. J gave up 1 base and V 4 bases, and 11 bases lay outside the gene matches.

V gene TRBV7-3 combines with J gene TRBJ2-1; D may match TRBD1 or TRBD2 (5 bases each). The CDR3 is 15 residues long. V gave up 4 bases and J gave up 7 bases, with 17 bases separating them. Germline lookup yields CDR1 SGHTA and CDR2 FQGTGA. CDR3 sequence reads: CASSSAGTRRNEQFF. The CDR3 DNA reads TGTGCCAGCAGCTCCGCCGGGACGCGGCGGAATGAGCAGTTCTTC.

This clonotype was found once. This sequence joins TRBV24-1 and TRBJ2-2; 14 bases match TRBD2. Germline CDR1 KGHDR, CDR2 SFDVKD. There are 16 residues in the CDR3. J gave up 4 bases and V 9 bases, and 6 bases lay outside the gene matches. DNA for the CDR3: TGTGCCACCTCGGGACTAGCGGGAGAAAGCACCGGGGAGCTGTTTTTT. This codes for CATSGLAGESTGELFF.

V gene TRBV12-3 or TRBV12-4 combines with J gene TRBJ1-2; 11 nucleotides agree with TRBD1. The V gene end was trimmed by 5 bases and the J gene end by 4 bases; junction bases not matched to a gene: 3. There are 14 residues in the CDR3. CDR3 amino acids: CASSRDRGSYGYTF. CDR3 nucleotides: TGTGCCAGCAGTCGGGACAGGGGGTCCTATGGCTACACCTTC.

Only a few counts were recorded for this clonotype. This chain joins TRBV10-3 and TRBJ2-7; D not resolved. The CDR3 sequence is 14 residues long. Germline values: CDR1 ENHRY, CDR2 SYGVKD. Trimming left V 0 bases short and J 2 bases short, with 8 bases between. This CDR3 reads CAISESEKAYEQYF. The CDR3 bases are TGTGCCATCAGTGAGTCGGAAAAGGCCTACGAGCAGTACTTC.

This clonotype has a handful of counts. The rearrangement joins TRBV4-2 to TRBJ2-2, with 9 bases lining up with TRBD2. The CDR3 has 18 residues. Germline-derived CDR1 and CDR2 are LGHNA and YNFKEQ. V shed 1 base and J 0 bases; nucleotides not matched to a gene: 6. The CDR3 loop is CASSQVGTSGPNTGELFF. In DNA, the CDR3 is TGTGCCAGCAGCCAAGTGGGCACTAGCGGGCCGAACACCGGGGAGCTGTTTTTT.